The clone carrying this TCR beta chain has just a few counts. The data originate from a study of blood T cell repertoires in COVID-19. Original handling: Researchers report that nucleated cell counts were estimated from reference gene primer amplification. Produced via immunoSEQ multiplex PCR; TCRdb's table is partial and in-frame only. V, J and clone size reflect that table, while D and trimming were determined from the DNA. The data contain around 100,000 clones, 85% of them seen just once; the ten biggest clones take up about 13%. CDR1 is LNHDA and CDR2 is SQIVND in the germline V gene (reference sequence). V lost 7 bases and J 2 bases, leaving 12 bases between the germline ends. This CDR3 is built from 14 residues.

The TCR comes from a human donor in a cohort sampled during active COVID-19. The specimen was peripheral blood. The V gene is TRBV19, the J gene TRBJ1-5, with no clear D. The DNA of the CDR3 is TGTGCCAGTACACGGGGTGATGGCAATCAGCCCCAGCATTTT. Residues: CASTRGDGNQPQHF.